The text below deals with one TCR beta chain. Its antigen is undetermined. This sample is part of a study of vaccination and CD4 T cells after COVID-19. Findings and caveats of the study: Convalescent patients saw a median about 90% of their reactive clones show up only after vaccination.

Sample time point: late sampling 161 to 241 days after vaccination in a few convalescent patients. March to December 2020 was the span of positive PCR dates, which predated US Alpha, Beta and Delta variants. Losses at the gene ends were 6 bases for V and 7 bases for J; bases not matched to a gene: 13. The germline CDR1 and CDR2 sequences are SQVTM and ANQGSEA. There are 15 residues in the CDR3. Via MiXCR, TCRdb re-called the PCR reads, giving one row per CDR3 protein. Counted here are roughly 30,000 distinct CDR3 sequences, around 53% occurring once; the ten biggest clones make up around 5.5%. This chain links TRBV29-1 with TRBJ2-2; 8 nucleotides match TRBD2. This sequence was found in a human donor who had recovered from COVID-19. The starting material was CD4+ T cells from blood, obtained about 7 months after SARS-CoV-2 vaccination. CDR3 DNA: TGCAGCGTCAGAGTCCGGCTAGCGGGTTACGGGGAGCTGTTTTTT. It encodes CSVRVRLAGYGELFF.